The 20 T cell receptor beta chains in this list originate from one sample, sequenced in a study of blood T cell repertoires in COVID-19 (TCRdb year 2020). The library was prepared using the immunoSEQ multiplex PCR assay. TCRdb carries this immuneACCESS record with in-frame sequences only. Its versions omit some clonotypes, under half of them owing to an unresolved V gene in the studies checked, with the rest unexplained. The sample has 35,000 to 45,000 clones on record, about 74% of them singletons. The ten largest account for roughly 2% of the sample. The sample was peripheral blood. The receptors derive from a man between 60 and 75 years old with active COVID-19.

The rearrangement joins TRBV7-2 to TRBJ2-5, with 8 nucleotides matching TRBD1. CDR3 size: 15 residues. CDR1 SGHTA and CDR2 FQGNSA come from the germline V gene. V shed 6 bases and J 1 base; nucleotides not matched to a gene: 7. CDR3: CASSPGGPIQETQYF. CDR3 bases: TGTGCCAGCAGTCCAGGGGGCCCCATCCAAGAGACCCAGTACTTC.

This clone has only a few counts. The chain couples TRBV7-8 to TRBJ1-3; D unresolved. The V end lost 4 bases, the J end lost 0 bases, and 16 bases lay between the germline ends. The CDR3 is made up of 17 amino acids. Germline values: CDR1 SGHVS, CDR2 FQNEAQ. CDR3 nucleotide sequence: TGTGCCAGCAGCTCGATAGCGGATGAGAGCTCTGGAAACACCATATATTTT. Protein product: CASSSIADESSGNTIYF.

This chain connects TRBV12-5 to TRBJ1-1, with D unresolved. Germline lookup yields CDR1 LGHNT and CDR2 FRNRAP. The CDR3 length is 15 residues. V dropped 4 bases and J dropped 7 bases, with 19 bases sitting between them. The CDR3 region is CASGSQARARGEAFF. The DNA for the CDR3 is TGTGCTAGTGGTTCCCAAGCCCGGGCCCGGGGTGAAGCTTTCTTT.

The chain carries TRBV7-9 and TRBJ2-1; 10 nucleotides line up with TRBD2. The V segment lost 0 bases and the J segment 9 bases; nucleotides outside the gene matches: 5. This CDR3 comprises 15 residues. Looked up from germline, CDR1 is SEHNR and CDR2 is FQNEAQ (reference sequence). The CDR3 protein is CASSLAGLAQGEQFF. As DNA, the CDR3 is TGTGCCAGCAGCTTAGCGGGACTAGCGCAGGGTGAGCAGTTCTTC.

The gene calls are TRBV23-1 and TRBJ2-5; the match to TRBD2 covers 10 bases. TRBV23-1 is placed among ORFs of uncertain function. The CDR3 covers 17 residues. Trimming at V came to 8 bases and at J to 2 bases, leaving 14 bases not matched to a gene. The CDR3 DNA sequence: TGCGCCAGCGGCGCAGGATCTAGCGGGGGTAGGCAAGAGACCCAGTACTTC. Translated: CASGAGSSGGRQETQYF.

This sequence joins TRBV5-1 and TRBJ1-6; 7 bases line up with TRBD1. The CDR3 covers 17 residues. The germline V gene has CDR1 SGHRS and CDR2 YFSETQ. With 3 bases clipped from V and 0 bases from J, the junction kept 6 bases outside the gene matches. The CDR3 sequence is CASSYATGDSYNSPLHF. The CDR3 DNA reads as TGCGCCAGCAGCTACGCTACAGGGGACTCCTATAATTCACCCCTCCACTTT.

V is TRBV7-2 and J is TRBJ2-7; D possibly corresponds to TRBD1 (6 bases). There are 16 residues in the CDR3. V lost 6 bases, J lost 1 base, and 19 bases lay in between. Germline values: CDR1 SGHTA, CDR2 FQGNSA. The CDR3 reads CASSRSTGTPSYEQYF. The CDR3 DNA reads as TGTGCCAGCAGTCGCTCGACAGGAACTCCTTCCTACGAGCAGTACTTC.

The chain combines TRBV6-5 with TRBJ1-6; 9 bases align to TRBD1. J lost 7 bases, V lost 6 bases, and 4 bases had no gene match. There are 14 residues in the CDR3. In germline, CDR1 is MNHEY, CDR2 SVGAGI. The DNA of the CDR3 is TGTGCCAGCAGCTTAGACAGGGGGAATTCACCCCTCCACTTT. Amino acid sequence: CASSLDRGNSPLHF.

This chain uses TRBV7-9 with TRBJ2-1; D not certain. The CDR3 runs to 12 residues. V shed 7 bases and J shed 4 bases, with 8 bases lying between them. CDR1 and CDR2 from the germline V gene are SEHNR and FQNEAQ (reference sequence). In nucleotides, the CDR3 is TGTGCCAGCAAGAGGCAGTACAATGAGCAGTTCTTC. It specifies CASKRQYNEQFF.

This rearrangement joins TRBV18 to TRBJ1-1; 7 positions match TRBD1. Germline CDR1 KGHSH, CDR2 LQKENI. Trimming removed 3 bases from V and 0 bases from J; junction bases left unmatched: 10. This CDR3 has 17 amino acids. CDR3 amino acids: CASSPSQGGGMNTEAFF. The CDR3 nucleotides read TGTGCCAGCTCACCCTCCCAGGGGGGCGGTATGAACACTGAAGCTTTCTTT.

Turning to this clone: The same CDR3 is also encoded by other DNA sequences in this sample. The CDR3, as DNA: TGTGCCAGCAGTCTGACAGGGAACTATGGCTACACCTTC. Its translation: CASSLTGNYGYTF. The chain recombines TRBV28 with TRBJ1-2, with 7 bases that match TRBD1. The germline CDR1 and CDR2 sequences are MDHEN and SYDVKM. Unmatched junction bases numbered 2, after V lost 5 bases and J lost 2 bases. CDR3 size: 13 residues.

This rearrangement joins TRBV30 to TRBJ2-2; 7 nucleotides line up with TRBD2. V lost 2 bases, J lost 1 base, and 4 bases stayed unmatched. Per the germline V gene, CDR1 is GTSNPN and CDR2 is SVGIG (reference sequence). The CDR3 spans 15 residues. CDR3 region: CAWSLLAMNTGELFF. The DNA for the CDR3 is TGTGCCTGGAGTCTACTAGCGATGAACACCGGGGAGCTGTTTTTT.

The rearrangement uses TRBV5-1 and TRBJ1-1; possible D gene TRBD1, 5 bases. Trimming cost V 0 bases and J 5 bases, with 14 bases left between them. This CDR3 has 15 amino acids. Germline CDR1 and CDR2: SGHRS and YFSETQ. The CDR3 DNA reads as TGCGCCAGCAGCTTGGGAGTGGGGGGACGGACTGAAGCTTTCTTT. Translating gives CASSLGVGGRTEAFF.

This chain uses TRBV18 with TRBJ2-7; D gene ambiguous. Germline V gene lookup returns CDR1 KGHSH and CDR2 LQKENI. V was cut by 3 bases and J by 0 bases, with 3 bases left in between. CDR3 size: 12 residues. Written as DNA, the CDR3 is TGTGCCAGCTCACCTATCTCCTACGAGCAGTACTTC. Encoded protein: CASSPISYEQYF.

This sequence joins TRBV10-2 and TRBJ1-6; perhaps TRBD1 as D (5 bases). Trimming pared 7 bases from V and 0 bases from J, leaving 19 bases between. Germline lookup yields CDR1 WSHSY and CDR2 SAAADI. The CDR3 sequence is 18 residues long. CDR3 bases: TGCGCCAGCACCCCTCGGCTGGGGGGTAGCTCCTATAATTCACCCCTCCACTTT. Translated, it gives CASTPRLGGSSYNSPLHF.

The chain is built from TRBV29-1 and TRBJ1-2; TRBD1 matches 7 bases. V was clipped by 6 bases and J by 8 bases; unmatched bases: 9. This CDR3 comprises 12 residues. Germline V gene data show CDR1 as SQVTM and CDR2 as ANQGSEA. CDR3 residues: CSVRGGVDGYTF. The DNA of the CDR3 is TGCAGCGTCCGAGGGGGCGTAGACGGCTACACCTTC.

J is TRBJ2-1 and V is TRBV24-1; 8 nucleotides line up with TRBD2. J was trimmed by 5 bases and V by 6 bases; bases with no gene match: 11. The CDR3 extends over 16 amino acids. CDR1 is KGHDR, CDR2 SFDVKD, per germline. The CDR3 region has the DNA TGTGCCACCAGTAACGGACTAGCTGCCCTCCACAATGAGCAGTTCTTC. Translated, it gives CATSNGLAALHNEQFF.

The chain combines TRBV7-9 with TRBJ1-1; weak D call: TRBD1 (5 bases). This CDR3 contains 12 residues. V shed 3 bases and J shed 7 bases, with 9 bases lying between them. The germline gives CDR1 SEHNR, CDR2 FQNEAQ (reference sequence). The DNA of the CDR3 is TGTGCCAGCAGCTTGGAGGGGATTGAAGCTTTCTTT. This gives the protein CASSLEGIEAFF. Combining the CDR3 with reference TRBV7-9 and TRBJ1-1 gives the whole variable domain DTGVSQNPRHKITKRGQNVTFRCDPISEHNRLYWYRQTLGQGPEFLTYFQNEAQLEKSRLLSDRFSAERPKGSFSTLEIQRTEQGDSAMYLCASSLEGIEAFFGQGTRLTVV.

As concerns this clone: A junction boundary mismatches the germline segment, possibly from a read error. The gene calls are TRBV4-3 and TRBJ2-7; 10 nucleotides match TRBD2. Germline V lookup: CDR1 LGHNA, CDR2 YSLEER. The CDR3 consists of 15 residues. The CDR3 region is CASRGLAGESYEQCF. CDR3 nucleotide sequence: TGCGCCAGCAGAGGGCTAGCGGGGGAATCCTACGAGCAGTGCTTC.

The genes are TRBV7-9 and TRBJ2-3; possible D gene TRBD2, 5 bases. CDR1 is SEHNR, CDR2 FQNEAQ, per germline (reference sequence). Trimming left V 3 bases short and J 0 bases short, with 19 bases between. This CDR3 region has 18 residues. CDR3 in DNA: TGTGCCAGCAGCTTTAATGGACTGGCGAAGAGAAGCACAGATACGCAGTATTTT. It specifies CASSFNGLAKRSTDTQYF. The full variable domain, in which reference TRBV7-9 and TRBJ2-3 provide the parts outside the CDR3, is DTGVSQNPRHKITKRGQNVTFRCDPISEHNRLYWYRQTLGQGPEFLTYFQNEAQLEKSRLLSDRFSAERPKGSFSTLEIQRTEQGDSAMYLCASSFNGLAKRSTDTQYFGPGTRLTVL.